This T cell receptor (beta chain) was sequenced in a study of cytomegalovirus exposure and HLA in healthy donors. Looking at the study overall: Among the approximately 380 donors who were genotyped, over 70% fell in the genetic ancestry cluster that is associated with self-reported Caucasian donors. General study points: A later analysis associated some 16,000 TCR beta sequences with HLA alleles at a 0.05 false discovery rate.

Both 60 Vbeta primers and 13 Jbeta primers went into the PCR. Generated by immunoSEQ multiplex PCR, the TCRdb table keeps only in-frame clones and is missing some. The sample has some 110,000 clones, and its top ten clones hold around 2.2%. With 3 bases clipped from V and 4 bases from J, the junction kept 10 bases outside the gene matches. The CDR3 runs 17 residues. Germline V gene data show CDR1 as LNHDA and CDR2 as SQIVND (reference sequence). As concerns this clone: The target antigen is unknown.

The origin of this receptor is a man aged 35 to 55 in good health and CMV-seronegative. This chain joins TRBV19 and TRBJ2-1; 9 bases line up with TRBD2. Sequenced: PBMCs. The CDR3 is CASSMRASGTGYNEQFF. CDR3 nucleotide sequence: TGTGCCAGTAGTATGAGGGCTAGCGGGACTGGGTACAATGAGCAGTTCTTC.